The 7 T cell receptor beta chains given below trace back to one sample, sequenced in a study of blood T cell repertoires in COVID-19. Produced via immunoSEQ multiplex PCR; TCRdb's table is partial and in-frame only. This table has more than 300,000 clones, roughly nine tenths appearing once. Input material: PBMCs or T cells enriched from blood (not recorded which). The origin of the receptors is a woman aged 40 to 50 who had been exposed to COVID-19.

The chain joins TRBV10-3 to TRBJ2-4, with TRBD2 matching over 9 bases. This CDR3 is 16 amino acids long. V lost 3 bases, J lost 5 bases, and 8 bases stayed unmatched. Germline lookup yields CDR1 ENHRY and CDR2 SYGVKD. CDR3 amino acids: CAISETSGGRENIQYF. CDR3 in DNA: TGTGCCATCAGTGAAACGAGCGGGGGGCGCGAAAACATTCAGTACTTC.

CDR3 sequence: CASSSSRGAGTEAFF. The CDR3 DNA is TGTGCCAGCAGCTCCAGCCGCGGGGCGGGGACTGAAGCTTTCTTT. The V and J genes are TRBV11-3 and TRBJ1-1; D is perhaps TRBD1 (5 bases). V was trimmed by 4 bases and J by 5 bases, leaving 17 bases between them. Germline lookup yields CDR1 SGHNT and CDR2 YENEEA. The CDR3 runs 15 residues.

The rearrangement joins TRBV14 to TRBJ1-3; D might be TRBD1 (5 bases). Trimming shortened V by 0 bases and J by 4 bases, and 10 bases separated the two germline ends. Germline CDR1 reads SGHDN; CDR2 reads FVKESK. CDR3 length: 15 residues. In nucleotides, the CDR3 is TGTGCCAGCAGCCAAGATCGGTACAGGGGAAACACCATATATTTT. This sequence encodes CASSQDRYRGNTIYF.

DNA of the CDR3: TGCGCCAGCAGCGGGGACATGAGGCAAGAGACCCAGTACTTC. Translating it yields CASSGDMRQETQYF. The rearrangement joins TRBV5-1 to TRBJ2-5, with a tentative D call TRBD1 (6 bases). The germline CDR1 and CDR2 sequences are SGHRS and YFSETQ. This CDR3 has 14 amino acids. V gave up 4 bases and J gave up 2 bases, with 12 bases separating them.

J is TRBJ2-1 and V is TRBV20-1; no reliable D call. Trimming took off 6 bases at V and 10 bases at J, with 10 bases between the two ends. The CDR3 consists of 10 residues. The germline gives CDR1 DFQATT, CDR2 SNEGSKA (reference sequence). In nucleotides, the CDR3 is TGCAGTGCCAAGAGGAACGAGCAGTTCTTC. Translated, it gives CSAKRNEQFF.

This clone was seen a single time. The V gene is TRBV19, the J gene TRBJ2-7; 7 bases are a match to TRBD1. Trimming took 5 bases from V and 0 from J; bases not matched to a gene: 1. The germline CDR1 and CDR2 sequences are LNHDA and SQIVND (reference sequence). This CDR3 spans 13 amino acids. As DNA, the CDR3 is TGTGCCAGTAGTCGACAGGGCTCCTACGAGCAGTACTTC. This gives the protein CASSRQGSYEQYF.

CDR3 residues: CASRPNRGRDTEAFF. The CDR3, as DNA: TGCGCCAGCAGGCCGAACAGGGGGCGAGACACTGAAGCTTTCTTT. This chain links TRBV5-1 with TRBJ1-1; TRBD1 matches 9 bases. Germline CDR1 and CDR2: SGHRS and YFSETQ. Trimming removed 5 bases from V and 3 bases from J; junction bases left unmatched: 8. The CDR3 is 15 residues long.